The source of this T cell receptor beta chain is a study of T cell responses to AZD1222 COVID-19 vaccine. General study results and limits: There were mostly white British donors and more females than males, and clonal diversity was possibly underestimated. Baseline serology detected seropositivity in only six or seven AZD1222 recipients.

Assay used: immunoSEQ multiplex PCR; TCRdb lists only in-frame clones, some missing. The sample lists roughly 120,000 clones, roughly 90% occurring once. V lost 6 bases, J lost 1 base, and 6 bases lay in between. Germline V lookup: CDR1 MDHEN, CDR2 SYDVKM. This CDR3 has 12 amino acids. About this clone: Antigen: not known.

This sample comprised peripheral blood, obtained on day 0 of AZD1222 vaccination. The TCR was taken from an adult in good health. The V gene is TRBV28, the J gene TRBJ2-5; perhaps TRBD2 as D (6 bases). The CDR3, as DNA: TGTGCCAGCAGCGGGAGCCAAGAGACCCAGTACTTC. It is translated as CASSGSQETQYF.